The 22 T cell receptor beta chains listed next were all sequenced from one sample in a study of cytotoxic CD8 clonotypes in ibrutinib-treated CLL. Libraries were prepared by immunoSEQ multiplex PCR; TCRdb keeps only in-frame clonotypes and omits some of them. The sample has 250,000 to 350,000 clones; more than 70% are singletons. Sequencing was performed on PBMCs, taken at disease progression, from a patient treated with ibrutinib. The receptors stem from a human donor with chronic lymphocytic leukemia.

The chain recombines TRBV27 with TRBJ1-2, with 7 bases fitting TRBD1. This CDR3 comprises 17 residues. The germline V gene encodes CDR1 MNHEY and CDR2 SMNVEV (reference sequence). J lost 13 bases, V lost 4 bases, and 24 bases had no gene match. The CDR3 loop is CASSSRQGLFPLTGCTF. The CDR3, as DNA: TGTGCCAGCAGTTCACGACAGGGTCTGTTTCCCCTGACTGGATGCACCTTC.

The chain is built from TRBV5-6 and TRBJ2-7, with a possible D match to TRBD1 (6 bases). V shed 3 bases and J shed 2 bases, with 12 bases lying between them. The CDR3 sequence is 14 residues long. CDR1 is SGHDT and CDR2 is YYEEEE in the germline V gene. The CDR3 reads CASSYRQVPYEQYF. As DNA, the CDR3 is TGTGCCAGCAGCTATAGACAGGTTCCCTACGAGCAGTACTTC.

This chain uses TRBV9 with TRBJ2-1; 7 bases align to TRBD2. This CDR3 has 14 amino acids. V was clipped by 5 bases and J by 1 base; unmatched bases: 3. Germline assignment: CDR1 SGDLS and CDR2 YYNGEE. The CDR3 coding sequence is TGTGCCAGCAGTGAAGCGGGATCCTACAATGAGCAGTTCTTC. Translation gives CASSEAGSYNEQFF. The full variable domain, its missing parts supplied by reference TRBV9 and TRBJ2-1, is DSGVTQTPKHLITATGQRVTLRCSPRSGDLSVYWYQQSLDQGLQFLIQYYNGEERAKGNILERFSAQQFPDLHSELNLSSLELGDSALYFCASSEAGSYNEQFFGPGTRLTVL.

J is TRBJ2-2 and V is TRBV10-1; TRBD1 agrees at 7 bases. Germline values: CDR1 WNHNN, CDR2 SYGVQD (reference sequence). V lost 10 bases and J lost 5; bases outside the gene matches: 7. The CDR3 contains 13 residues. The chain's CDR3 is CATRQGSTGELFF. The CDR3 coding sequence is TGCGCCACCCGACAGGGCTCAACCGGGGAGCTGTTTTTT.

This clone was detected a few times. The chain combines TRBV20-1 with TRBJ2-3; D remains ambiguous. Germline V gene data show CDR1 as DFQATT and CDR2 as SNEGSKA (reference sequence). The length of the CDR3 is 11 residues. The CDR3 sequence is CSTRSTDTQYF. CDR3 nucleotides: TGCAGCACAAGGAGCACAGATACGCAGTATTTT.

The chain joins TRBV9 to TRBJ2-1; possibly TRBD2 for D (5 bases). The CDR3 contains 15 residues. Trimming shortened V by 3 bases and J by 10 bases, and 20 bases separated the two germline ends. Germline V gene data show CDR1 as SGDLS and CDR2 as YYNGEE. CDR3 sequence reads: CASSATDWRWREQFF. DNA of the CDR3: TGTGCCAGCAGCGCTACGGACTGGAGATGGCGGGAGCAGTTCTTC.

The chain links TRBV5-1 to TRBJ2-3; D unresolved. Germline CDR1 is SGHRS and CDR2 is YFSETQ. The CDR3 loop spans 12 amino acids. V was pared by 5 bases and J by 6 bases, with 10 bases between. CDR3 loop: CASRNLMDTQYF. The CDR3 nucleotides are TGCGCCAGCAGGAATTTAATGGATACGCAGTATTTT.

This sequence joins TRBV6-5 and TRBJ1-2; TRBD1 might be the D (6 bases). The CDR3 has 13 residues. Trimming stripped 6 bases from V and 5 bases from J, with 13 bases between. Germline CDR1 is MNHEY and CDR2 is SVGAGI. Written as DNA, the CDR3 is TGTGCCAGCAGAGAAACAGGGCCTTATGGCTACACCTTC. Its translation is CASRETGPYGYTF.

The rearrangement links TRBV18 to TRBJ2-4; D gene uncertain. V dropped 6 bases and J dropped 1 base, with 19 bases sitting between them. The CDR3 covers 17 residues. Germline CDR1 and CDR2: KGHSH and LQKENI. CDR3: CASSPRPATNAKNIQYF. The CDR3 DNA reads as TGTGCCAGCTCCCCCAGGCCGGCTACAAATGCCAAAAACATTCAGTACTTC.

This clone was seen a handful of times. This chain connects TRBV13 to TRBJ2-7, with 9 bases aligning to TRBD2. V shed 1 base, J shed 4 bases, and the junction held 5 bases outside the gene matches. The CDR3 covers 15 residues. Germline V gene data show CDR1 as PRHDT and CDR2 as FYEKMQ (reference sequence). CDR3 nucleotide sequence: TGTGCCAGCAGCTTAGAAACTAGCGGGCATTACGAGCAGTACTTC. It encodes CASSLETSGHYEQYF.

A word on this clone: An end of the junction does not agree with germline; a read error may underlie this. The V gene is TRBV7-9, the J gene TRBJ2-3; D possibly matches TRBD1 or TRBD2 (5 bases each). Per germline, CDR1 SEHNR and CDR2 FQNEAQ (reference sequence). CDR3 length: 11 amino acids. The CDR3 loop reads CASSLGTSVNF. CDR3 sequence (DNA): TGTGCCAGCAGCCTGGGGACCTCAGTAAATTTT.

The gene calls are TRBV10-2 and TRBJ2-1; 8 bases agree with TRBD2. Germline CDR1 reads WSHSY; CDR2 reads SAAADI. The CDR3 consists of 12 residues. The ends lost 7 bases at V and 8 bases at J; junction bases unmatched: 4. As DNA, the CDR3 is TGCGCCAGCACCCCGGGAGGGGATGAGCAGTTCTTC. Its protein product is CASTPGGDEQFF.

DNA of the CDR3: TGTGCCAGCTCACCACCGGGGGACACTGAAGCTTTCTTT. Its translation is CASSPPGDTEAFF. This chain connects TRBV18 to TRBJ1-1; possibly TRBD1 for D (5 bases). Germline assignment: CDR1 KGHSH and CDR2 LQKENI. Between the trimmed V and J ends, which lost 0 bases and 3 bases, there was a span of 5 bases. This CDR3 is built from 13 residues.

The chain is built from TRBV19 and TRBJ1-2; D is perhaps TRBD1 (5 bases). The CDR3 extends over 15 amino acids. Per germline, CDR1 LNHDA and CDR2 SQIVND (reference sequence). V was clipped by 6 bases and J by 8 bases, with 22 bases between them. CDR3 DNA: TGTGCCAGTAGGCACCCCCTCGGGACGGGAAAGGGCTACACCTTC. Its translation is CASRHPLGTGKGYTF.

This clone came up once. This chain uses TRBV6-5 with TRBJ2-2; the D gene is possibly TRBD2 (5 bases). V lost 7 bases, J lost 6 bases, and 15 bases lay in between. The CDR3 runs 14 residues. Germline V CDR1 and CDR2: MNHEY, SVGAGI. The CDR3, as DNA: TGTGCCAGCAATCACGAGGGTAGCCCCGGGGAGCTGTTTTTT. Translated: CASNHEGSPGELFF.

V gene TRBV6-5 combines with J gene TRBJ1-1; D may be TRBD1 (5 bases). Per the germline V gene, CDR1 is MNHEY and CDR2 is SVGAGI. The length of the CDR3 is 14 residues. The V and J ends lost 4 bases and 4 bases respectively, with 13 bases between them. CDR3 residues: CASSFRGLGTEAFF. The DNA of the CDR3 is TGTGCCAGCAGTTTTCGGGGGTTGGGCACTGAAGCTTTCTTT.

CDR3 amino acids: CASSQRTATYEQYF. The CDR3 DNA sequence: TGTGCCAGCAGTCAAAGGACGGCTACCTACGAGCAGTACTTC. The V and J genes are TRBV2 and TRBJ2-7; the D is unclear. Germline V gene lookup returns CDR1 SNHLY and CDR2 FYNNEI. V was clipped by 5 bases and J by 2 bases, with 13 bases between them. CDR3 length equals 14 residues.

The genes are TRBV5-1 and TRBJ2-3; D uncertain. From germline, CDR1 is SGHRS and CDR2 YFSETQ. The V end was cut by 0 bases, the J end by 2 bases, with 7 bases between. The CDR3 runs 14 residues. CDR3 loop: CASSLEVPTDTQYF. In DNA, the CDR3 is TGCGCCAGCAGCTTGGAGGTTCCCACAGATACGCAGTATTTT.

This clone was recorded a few times. V and J are TRBV7-6 and TRBJ2-1; either TRBD1 or TRBD2 may fit D (6 bases each). Germline V lookup: CDR1 SGHVS, CDR2 FNYEAQ. The CDR3 has 14 amino acids. The ends were cut back, 5 bases at V and 3 bases at J, with 11 bases in the middle. The CDR3 DNA reads as TGTGCCAGCAGCCCCAAGGGGGGCTACAATGAGCAGTTCTTC. As protein: CASSPKGGYNEQFF.

This clone came up once. V is TRBV2 and J is TRBJ2-7; 10 bases are shared with TRBD2. V lost 6 bases to trimming and J lost 6 bases; unmatched junction nucleotides: 11. The CDR3 length is 15 residues. Germline V lookup: CDR1 SNHLY, CDR2 FYNNEI. The CDR3 nucleotides read TGTGCCAGCAGAGGGGGACTAGCGAAACGAAGCGAGCAGTACTTC. Residues: CASRGGLAKRSEQYF.

This chain connects TRBV6-5 to TRBJ2-3, with D unclear. The V gene lost 1 base and the J gene lost 5 bases, with 7 bases spanning the gap. The germline V gene has CDR1 MNHEY and CDR2 SVGAGI. The length of the CDR3 is 13 residues. The CDR3 sequence: CASSYLSGDTQYF. In DNA, the CDR3 is TGTGCCAGCAGTTACTTGTCGGGAGATACGCAGTATTTT.

The chain recombines TRBV7-2 with TRBJ2-7; 7 bases map to TRBD1. V was clipped by 1 base and J by 1 base; unmatched bases: 10. The CDR3 length is 17 residues. Germline assignment: CDR1 SGHTA and CDR2 FQGNSA. The CDR3 DNA sequence: TGTGCCAGCAGCTTAGTCGGGACAGCCCAGTCTTCCTACGAGCAGTACTTC. This codes for CASSLVGTAQSSYEQYF.